This TCR beta chain was sequenced in a study of graft-versus-host responses after intestinal transplantation. The wider study: Anti-thymocyte globulin was used for induction in all recipients, who then took tacrolimus and steroids for approximately 3 years. Findings and limits, study-wide: High graft-versus-host to host-versus-graft T cell clonal ratios marked allografts of patients with graft-donor macrochimerism. The authors found GvH clones in recipient marrow, some appearing first in ileum or blood.

Germline assignment: CDR1 MGHRA and CDR2 YSYEKL. The CDR3 extends over 14 amino acids. V was cut by 1 base and J by 1 base, with 7 bases left in between. A note on this clone: Its antigen remains unidentified.

From the graft tissue, intraepithelial and lamina propria lymphocytes were released through processing. Produced via immunoSEQ multiplex PCR; TCRdb's table is partial and in-frame only. The sample records under 75,000 clones, around nine tenths being singletons. The sample here was ileum tissue, taken approximately 370 days after transplant. The source is a human patient who received an intestinal transplant, so some T cells may come from the graft donor. The chain employs TRBV4-1 and TRBJ2-5; D is uncertain. The CDR3 sequence: CASSQVNGQETQYF. For the CDR3, the DNA is TGCGCCAGCAGCCAAGTCAACGGCCAAGAGACCCAGTACTTC.